The 20 T cell receptor beta chains listed next were all sequenced from one sample in a study of cytomegalovirus exposure and HLA in healthy donors. The PCR ran on 60 Vbeta and 13 Jbeta primers. TCRdb's copy holds only in-frame clones and misses some; the assay was immunoSEQ multiplex PCR. The sample yields 150,000 to 200,000 clones, 70% to 85% seen once. The source material was PBMCs. These receptor sequences come from a human donor in good health.

This clone was found a few times. This chain uses TRBV9 with TRBJ1-1; TRBD1 might be the D (5 bases). The V end was cut by 3 bases, the J end by 0 bases, with 9 bases between. The CDR3 has 14 residues. Germline loops: CDR1 SGDLS, CDR2 YYNGEE. CDR3 sequence (DNA): TGTGCCAGCAGCGCAAGGGGCCTGAACACTGAAGCTTTCTTT. Protein product: CASSARGLNTEAFF.

The chain links TRBV7-2 to TRBJ2-1; 7 nucleotides agree with TRBD2. V lost 5 bases, J lost 4 bases, and 8 bases stayed unmatched. Germline values: CDR1 SGHTA, CDR2 FQGNSA. This CDR3 has 15 amino acids. The DNA for the CDR3 is TGTGCCAGCAGCAGAGCGGGACTCTTTTACAATGAGCAGTTCTTC. This encodes CASSRAGLFYNEQFF.

The chain links TRBV10-3 to TRBJ2-3; 10 bases line up with TRBD2. V lost 10 bases and J lost 6; bases outside the gene matches: 10. Germline-derived CDR1 and CDR2 are ENHRY and SYGVKD. The CDR3 covers 14 residues. The CDR3 DNA follows: TGTGCCACCACAGGGACTAGCGATAGGGATACGCAGTATTTT. It yields the protein CATTGTSDRDTQYF.

CDR3 DNA sequence: TGTGCCAGTAGTACTAGCGGGGGGGCGGTCGGGGAGCTGTTTTTT. Translated: CASSTSGGAVGELFF. The chain couples TRBV19 to TRBJ2-2, with 12 nucleotides matching TRBD2. The CDR3 extends over 15 amino acids. The V and J ends lost 4 bases and 7 bases, in that order; junction bases with no gene match: 4. Germline V lookup: CDR1 LNHDA, CDR2 SQIVND (reference sequence).

V and J are TRBV5-1 and TRBJ2-3; the match to TRBD2 covers 12 bases. V lost 4 bases and J lost 2; bases outside the gene matches: 5. This CDR3 is built from 16 residues. From germline, CDR1 is SGHRS and CDR2 YFSETQ. The CDR3 sequence: CASSPTSGGFTDTQYF. CDR3 coding DNA: TGCGCCAGCAGCCCTACTAGCGGGGGGTTCACAGATACGCAGTATTTT.

V and J are TRBV19 and TRBJ2-5; 8 positions match TRBD2. This CDR3 has 16 amino acids. The V gene's germline CDR1 is LNHDA and CDR2 SQIVND (reference sequence). Trimming took 5 bases from V and 2 from J; bases not matched to a gene: 10. This chain's CDR3 is CASSGPGLGPQETQYF. The DNA of the CDR3 is TGTGCCAGTAGTGGACCGGGACTAGGGCCACAAGAGACCCAGTACTTC.

The chain joins TRBV7-9 to TRBJ1-6; D is ambiguous. Germline V lookup: CDR1 SEHNR, CDR2 FQNEAQ (reference sequence). This CDR3 spans 14 amino acids. The V and J ends lost 0 bases and 8 bases respectively, with 8 bases between them. CDR3 in amino acids: CASSLAPRDSPLHF. The CDR3 DNA reads TGTGCCAGCAGCTTAGCGCCCCGGGATTCACCCCTCCACTTT.

The V and J genes are TRBV19 and TRBJ1-2; 9 bases align to TRBD1. The CDR3 loop spans 14 amino acids. Trimming took 4 bases from V and 6 from J; bases not matched to a gene: 6. CDR1 is LNHDA, CDR2 SQIVND, per germline (reference sequence). CDR3: CASSTRTGVNGYTF. The DNA for the CDR3 is TGTGCCAGTAGTACACGGACAGGGGTGAATGGCTACACCTTC.

This chain joins TRBV6-1 and TRBJ1-2; tentative D call: TRBD1 (5 bases). Germline V gives CDR1 MNHNS, CDR2 SASEGT. The CDR3 has 12 amino acids. Trimming stripped 8 bases from V and 5 bases from J, with 12 bases between. CDR3 nucleotides: TGTGCCAGCGCCAGGGCCTCTTATGGCTACACCTTC. This gives the protein CASARASYGYTF.

This chain uses TRBV19 with TRBJ2-7; D is unresolved. This CDR3 comprises 13 residues. The V gene lost 3 bases and the J gene lost 2 bases, with 8 bases spanning the gap. In germline, CDR1 is LNHDA, CDR2 SQIVND (reference sequence). CDR3 DNA: TGTGCCAGTAGTATGAGCTATGCCTACGAGCAGTACTTC. Translation: CASSMSYAYEQYF.

The V call is TRBV4-1, the J call TRBJ1-6; D gene ambiguous. The CDR3 is 18 amino acids. Germline V gene lookup returns CDR1 MGHRA and CDR2 YSYEKL. Trimming shortened V by 2 bases and J by 0 bases, and 14 bases separated the two germline ends. CDR3 loop: CASSQTGGIASYNSPLHF. Here the CDR3 DNA reads TGCGCCAGCAGCCAAACGGGAGGGATTGCCTCCTATAATTCACCCCTCCACTTT.

A few counts support this clone. The rearrangement uses TRBV6-4 and TRBJ1-2; perhaps TRBD1 as D (5 bases). Per the germline V gene, CDR1 is MRHNA and CDR2 is SNTAGT. The CDR3 consists of 13 residues. V lost 8 bases, J lost 8 bases, and 18 bases lay in between. As DNA, the CDR3 is TGTGCCAGCGGGCACTTCCAGGGAAGAGGCTACACCTTC. This encodes CASGHFQGRGYTF.

This clone was picked up many times. The chain employs TRBV7-2 and TRBJ2-1, with D possibly TRBD2 on 5 matching bases. Germline CDR1 is SGHTA and CDR2 is FQGNSA. This CDR3 has 14 residues. V was clipped by 1 base and J by 7 bases, with 11 bases between them. The CDR3, as DNA: TGTGCCAGCAGCTTAGGGCCGGGAAGGAATGAGCAGTTCTTC. This sequence encodes CASSLGPGRNEQFF.

The chain carries TRBV6-5 and TRBJ1-6, with TRBD1 identical over 7 bases. Germline CDR1 MNHEY, CDR2 SVGAGI. CDR3 length equals 15 residues. The J segment lost 6 bases and the V segment lost 6 bases, leaving 8 bases of the junction unmatched. This chain's CDR3 is CASSNLNRGNSPLHF. CDR3 in DNA: TGTGCCAGCAGCAACCTTAACAGGGGTAATTCACCCCTCCACTTT.

The V and J genes are TRBV2 and TRBJ1-5, with no clear D. V dropped 0 bases and J dropped 0 bases, with 12 bases sitting between them. This CDR3 comprises 17 residues. Germline V gene sequence: CDR1 SNHLY, CDR2 FYNNEI. This chain's CDR3 is CASSEAPPEYSNQPQHF. CDR3 coding DNA: TGTGCCAGCAGTGAAGCACCACCAGAATATAGCAATCAGCCCCAGCATTTT. Complete variable domain (other parts from reference TRBV2 and TRBJ1-5): EPEVTQTPSHQVTQMGQEVILRCVPISNHLYFYWYRQILGQKVEFLVSFYNNEISEKSEIFDDQFSVERPDGSNFTLKIRSTKLEDSAMYFCASSEAPPEYSNQPQHFGDGTRLSIL.

Remarks on this clone: Other DNA sequences of this sample code for an identical CDR3. The rearrangement joins TRBV5-1 to TRBJ2-1, with 11 bases identical to TRBD1. This CDR3 contains 15 residues. V shed 3 bases and J 5 bases; nucleotides not matched to a gene: 4. Germline loops: CDR1 SGHRS, CDR2 YFSETQ. The CDR3 DNA follows: TGCGCCAGCAGCTCCGGACAGGGGGCCCACAATGAGCAGTTCTTC. Translated: CASSSGQGAHNEQFF.

This chain connects TRBV29-1 to TRBJ1-5; 9 positions match TRBD1. CDR1 SQVTM and CDR2 ANQGSEA come from the germline V gene. Trimming took 7 bases from V and 3 from J; bases not matched to a gene: 4. The CDR3 extends over 13 amino acids. CDR3 residues: CSARTGDNQPQHF. CDR3 DNA sequence: TGCAGCGCCAGGACAGGGGACAATCAGCCCCAGCATTTT.

Worth noting for this clone: One end of the junction varies from germline; a read error may be responsible. This CDR3 is also generated by other DNA sequences in the sample. The chain uses TRBV7-9 and TRBJ1-1; D not resolved. This CDR3 spans 13 amino acids. Germline values: CDR1 SEHNR, CDR2 FQNEAQ (reference sequence). Written as DNA, the CDR3 is TGTGCTAGCAGCTCTACGCCGTCAGGTGAAGCTTTCTTT. Protein product: CASSSTPSGEAFF.

The V call is TRBV30, the J call TRBJ2-3; 9 bases are shared with TRBD2. This CDR3 spans 14 amino acids. V shed 5 bases, J shed 5 bases, and the junction held 8 bases outside the gene matches. CDR1 and CDR2 (germline): GTSNPN, SVGIG (reference sequence). CDR3 protein: CAWGAGRGGDTQYF. CDR3 bases: TGTGCCTGGGGGGCGGGGCGGGGGGGAGATACGCAGTATTTT.

This clone occurred a few times. V gene TRBV9 combines with J gene TRBJ1-2; TRBD1 matches 10 bases. Trimming cost V 4 bases and J 4 bases; bases outside gene matches: 4. The CDR3 contains 14 residues. The germline V gene has CDR1 SGDLS and CDR2 YYNGEE. The CDR3 DNA follows: TGTGCCAGCAGCCCGGGACAGGGGACCTATGGCTACACCTTC. As protein: CASSPGQGTYGYTF.